The clone carrying this T cell receptor beta chain came up a few times. Investigators spread the genomic DNA of each subset evenly over several immunoSEQ plates. TCRdb's table, derived via immunoSEQ multiplex PCR, lists solely in-frame clones and lacks some. Of about 480,000 clones listed, 60% to 80% are singletons. Donors were healthy HIV-negative adults without recently reported acute infections or vaccinations. Nashville, Tennessee was home to all donors, each a Caucasian adult. The unsorted samples had roughly 86 million PBMCs used for genomic DNA. This entry is derived from a study of shared clonotypes between healthy human individuals. The specimen was PBMCs. This TCR was recovered from a middle-aged woman in good health. Some clones in this sample may be carry-over from other donors' samples.

CDR3 amino acids: CASSLNPGLAGAGELFF. DNA of the CDR3: TGTGCCAGCAGCTTAAACCCGGGACTAGCGGGAGCCGGGGAGCTGTTTTTT. The rearrangement uses TRBV7-3 and TRBJ2-2, with 14 bases aligning to TRBD2. This CDR3 region has 17 residues. J was trimmed by 6 bases and V by 1 base; bases with no gene match: 4. The germline V gene encodes CDR1 SGHTA and CDR2 FQGTGA.